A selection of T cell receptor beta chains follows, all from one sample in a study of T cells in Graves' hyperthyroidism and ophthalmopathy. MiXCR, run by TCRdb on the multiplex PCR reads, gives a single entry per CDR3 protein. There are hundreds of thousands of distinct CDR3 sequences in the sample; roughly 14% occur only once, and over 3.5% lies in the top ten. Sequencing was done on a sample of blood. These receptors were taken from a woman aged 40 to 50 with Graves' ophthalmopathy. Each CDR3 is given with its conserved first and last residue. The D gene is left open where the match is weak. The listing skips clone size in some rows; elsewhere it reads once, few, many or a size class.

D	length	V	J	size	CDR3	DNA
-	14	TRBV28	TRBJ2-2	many	CASRDLVFGGELFF	TGTGCCAGCAGGGACCTCGTTTTTGGTGGGGAGCTGTTTTTT
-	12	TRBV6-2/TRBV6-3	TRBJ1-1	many	CASSYTRAEAFF	TGTGCCAGCAGCTATACCCGAGCCGAAGCTTTCTTT
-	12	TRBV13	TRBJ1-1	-	CASSAQGRGAFF	TGTGCCAGCAGCGCCCAGGGGCGCGGAGCTTTCTTT
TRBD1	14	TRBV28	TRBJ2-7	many	CASSFSQGAYEQYF	TGTGCCAGCAGTTTTTCGCAGGGGGCGTACGAGCAGTACTTC
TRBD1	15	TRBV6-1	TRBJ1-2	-	CASSEALQGGSGYTF	TGTGCCAGCAGTGAAGCGCTTCAGGGGGGCAGTGGCTACACCTTC
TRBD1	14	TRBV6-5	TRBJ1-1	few	CASSLQGYNTEAFF	TGTGCCAGCAGTTTACAGGGGTATAACACTGAAGCTTTCTTT
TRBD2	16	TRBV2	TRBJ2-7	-	CASSAGTSGGNYEQYF	TGTGCCAGCAGTGCCGGGACTAGCGGGGGGAACTACGAGCAGTACTTC
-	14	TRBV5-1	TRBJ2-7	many	CASSPVTRGGEQYF	TGCGCCAGCAGCCCCGTTACCAGGGGTGGGGAGCAGTACTTC
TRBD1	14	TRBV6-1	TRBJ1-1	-	CASSQGATLGEAFF	TGTGCCAGCAGCCAGGGGGCCACCTTGGGTGAAGCTTTCTTT
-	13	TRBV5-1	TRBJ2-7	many	CASSLEVGYEQYF	TGCGCCAGCAGCTTGGAGGTGGGTTACGAGCAGTACTTC
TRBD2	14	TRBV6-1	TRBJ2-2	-	CAAGGRADTGELFF	TGTGCGGCCGGCGGGAGGGCGGACACCGGGGAGCTGTTTTTT
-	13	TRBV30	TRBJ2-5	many	CAWSPEGAETQYF	TGTGCCTGGAGTCCTGAAGGGGCAGAGACCCAGTACTTC
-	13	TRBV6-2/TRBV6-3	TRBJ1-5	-	CASDSLGYQPQHF	TGTGCCAGCGACAGTCTAGGGTATCAGCCCCAGCATTTT
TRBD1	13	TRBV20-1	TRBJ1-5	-	CSAGGTGVLPQHF	TGCAGTGCAGGCGGGACAGGGGTTCTGCCCCAGCATTTT
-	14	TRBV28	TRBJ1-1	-	CAAESPGGVTEAFF	TGTGCCGCCGAGTCCCCCGGCGGGGTCACTGAAGCTTTCTTT
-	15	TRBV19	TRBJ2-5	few	CASSIMGARGETQYF	TGTGCCAGTAGTATCATGGGGGCCAGGGGAGAGACCCAGTACTTC
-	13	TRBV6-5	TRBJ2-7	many	CASSYDPTQEQYF	TGTGCCAGCAGTTACGACCCCACGCAGGAGCAGTACTTC
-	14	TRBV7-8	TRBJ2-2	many	CASSSQPGTGELFF	TGTGCCAGCAGCTCGCAGCCGGGCACCGGGGAGCTGTTTTTT
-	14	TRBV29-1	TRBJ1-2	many	CSVEKGLPLYGYTF	TGCAGCGTTGAGAAGGGACTACCTCTATATGGCTACACCTTC
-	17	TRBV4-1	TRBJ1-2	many	CASSQGSGSPLRSGYTF	TGCGCCAGCAGCCAAGGGTCAGGGAGCCCACTTCGTAGTGGCTACACCTTC
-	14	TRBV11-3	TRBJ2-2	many	CASSPYRNTGELFF	TGTGCCAGCAGCCCCTACAGGAACACCGGGGAGCTGTTTTTT
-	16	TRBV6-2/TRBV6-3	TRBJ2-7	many	CASTPLRRLSSYEQYF	TGTGCCAGCACTCCCTTGAGACGGCTGAGCTCCTACGAGCAGTACTTC
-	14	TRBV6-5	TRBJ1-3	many	CASSYGYSGNTIYF	TGTGCCAGCAGTTACGGGTACTCTGGAAACACCATATATTTT
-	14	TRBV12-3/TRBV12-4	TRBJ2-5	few	CASSRPGGKETQYF	TGTGCCAGCAGTCGACCCGGAGGCAAAGAGACCCAGTACTTC
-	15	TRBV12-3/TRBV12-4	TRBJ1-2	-	CASSASFDRLYGYTF	TGTGCCAGCAGTGCTTCATTTGACAGGCTCTATGGCTACACCTTC
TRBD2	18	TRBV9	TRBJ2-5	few	CASSAGLAGRTPKETQYF	TGTGCCAGCAGCGCCGGACTAGCGGGGAGGACCCCTAAAGAGACCCAGTACTTC
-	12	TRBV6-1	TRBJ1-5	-	CASTSVYQPQHF	TGTGCCAGCACCTCAGTGTATCAGCCCCAGCATTTT